This TCR beta chain was sequenced in a study of glioma-infiltrating T cells after dendritic cell vaccination. Study context: Dendritic cell vaccine was injected intradermally three times, biweekly. Study findings and constraints: Higher TCR clonality did not directly relate to longer survival.

Up to 2 ug genomic DNA was used for TCRB CDR3 amplification. The table came from immunoSEQ multiplex PCR; TCRdb's copy has only in-frame clones and leaves some out. The sample has about 64,000 clones; roughly 80% are singletons. Only patients with spare fresh-frozen tumor and over two years of follow-up were included. This clone was observed once. Its antigen is still unknown. The CDR3 extends over 17 amino acids. Trimming cost V 1 base and J 5 bases; bases outside gene matches: 9. Germline V gives CDR1 SGHRS, CDR2 YFSETQ. The sample here was blood, taken before dendritic cell vaccination. The origin of this receptor is a human donor with glioblastoma. The V call is TRBV5-1, the J call TRBJ2-5; 12 bases are a match to TRBD2. The DNA of the CDR3 is TGCGCCAGCAGCTTGTCCCCGACTAGCGGGGGAAGGGAGACCCAGTACTTC. Its protein is CASSLSPTSGGRETQYF.